A single sample is the source of the 28 T cell receptor beta chains below, sequenced in a study of PD-1 blockade in classical Hodgkin lymphoma. Generated by immunoSEQ multiplex PCR, the TCRdb table keeps only in-frame clones and is missing some. Of 64,000 or so clones listed, 90% to 95% are singletons. Time point described: cycle 4 day 1 (C4D1), after five to seven weeks of nivolumab. All patients experienced relapse after autologous stem cell transplantation, and brentuximab vedotin exposure was variable. Sequenced material: peripheral blood mononuclear cells (PBMCs), taken before the fourth cycle of nivolumab. These TCRs come from a human donor with classical Hodgkin lymphoma.

DNA for the CDR3: TGTGCCAGCAGTTTATTGGCGGGAGGAGGTGGCAATGAGCAGTTCTTC. As protein: CASSLLAGGGGNEQFF. V and J are TRBV27 and TRBJ2-1; TRBD2 aligns across 8 bases. Trimming at V came to 1 base and at J to 6 bases, leaving 8 bases not matched to a gene. CDR3 length: 16 residues. The germline CDR1 and CDR2 sequences are MNHEY and SMNVEV (reference sequence).

This sequence joins TRBV19 and TRBJ1-2; 7 nucleotides agree with TRBD1. V dropped 4 bases and J dropped 2; count of bases not matched to a gene: 1. This CDR3 contains 13 residues. The germline CDR1 and CDR2 sequences are LNHDA and SQIVND (reference sequence). The CDR3 DNA reads as TGTGCCAGTAGTAGGGACAGCAACTATGGCTACACCTTC. Protein product: CASSRDSNYGYTF.

This sequence joins TRBV19 and TRBJ1-5; 8 bases align to TRBD1. Per the germline V gene, CDR1 is LNHDA and CDR2 is SQIVND (reference sequence). This CDR3 contains 14 residues. The trim removed 5 bases at V and 6 bases at J, leaving 6 bases unmatched. CDR3 sequence: CASSQGAYTQPQHF. CDR3 nucleotides: TGTGCCAGTAGTCAGGGGGCTTATACTCAGCCCCAGCATTTT.

This clone was detected once. CDR3 sequence reads: CASSPPDTSYEQYF. The CDR3 DNA follows: TGTGCCAGCAGTCCACCGGACACATCCTACGAGCAGTACTTC. V usage is TRBV28 and J usage is TRBJ2-7; TRBD1 might be the D (5 bases). CDR3 length equals 14 residues. The V end lost 5 bases, the J end lost 1 base, and 12 bases lay between the germline ends. CDR1 is MDHEN, CDR2 SYDVKM, per germline.

This rearrangement joins TRBV7-8 to TRBJ2-7; 7 bases match TRBD2. The CDR3 is 16 amino acids. CDR1 is SGHVS and CDR2 is FQNEAQ in the germline V gene. With 5 bases clipped from V and 2 bases from J, the junction kept 12 bases outside the gene matches. The CDR3, as DNA: TGTGCCAGCAGCCGCGTGGGGGGGGGAATGGCCTACGAGCAGTACTTC. Protein: CASSRVGGGMAYEQYF.

The rearrangement links TRBV2 to TRBJ1-5, with D uncertain. The CDR3 contains 14 residues. Germline V gene lookup returns CDR1 SNHLY and CDR2 FYNNEI. V lost 1 base, J lost 4 bases, and 8 bases lay in between. This CDR3 reads CASSEGSNNQPQHF. In nucleotides, the CDR3 is TGTGCCAGCAGTGAAGGGTCTAATAATCAGCCCCAGCATTTT.

The rearrangement joins TRBV4-2 to TRBJ1-5; 11 positions match TRBD1. The CDR3 has 17 residues. Germline CDR1 is LGHNA and CDR2 is YNFKEQ. Trimming took 3 bases from V and 5 from J; bases not matched to a gene: 9. The CDR3 sequence: CASSQTLRTGGYQPQHF. The DNA of the CDR3 is TGTGCCAGCAGCCAGACGCTAAGGACAGGGGGCTATCAGCCCCAGCATTTT.

The chain uses TRBV6-5 and TRBJ2-7; no definite D call. The CDR3 is made up of 14 amino acids. CDR1 MNHEY and CDR2 SVGAGI come from the germline V gene. Trimming took 4 bases from V and 2 from J, leaving 12 bases between them. The CDR3 bases are TGTGCCAGCAGTTCAGGACGCCTACCCTACGAGCAGTACTTC. It codes for CASSSGRLPYEQYF.

This clone was observed a single time. The rearrangement links TRBV6-6 to TRBJ2-3; the match to TRBD2 covers 10 bases. Germline CDR1 and CDR2: MNHNY and SVGAGI (reference sequence). J gave up 3 bases and V 6 bases, and 6 bases lay outside the gene matches. The CDR3 length is 15 residues. DNA of the CDR3: TGTGCCAGCAGACATAGCGGGGGGAGGACAGATACGCAGTATTTT. This gives the protein CASRHSGGRTDTQYF.

The chain combines TRBV19 with TRBJ2-7, with TRBD1 matching 9 bases. Germline V gives CDR1 LNHDA, CDR2 SQIVND (reference sequence). This CDR3 has 15 residues. The V gene end was trimmed by 1 base and the J gene end by 3 bases; junction bases not matched to a gene: 4. In DNA form, the CDR3 reads TGTGCCAGTAGTATAGGGACAGGGGACTTCTACGAGCAGTACTTC. This encodes CASSIGTGDFYEQYF.

The genes are TRBV7-6 and TRBJ2-5, with 9 bases aligning to TRBD1. The J call may be mistaken, given a closer DNA end match to TRBJ2-7. Germline V gene lookup returns CDR1 SGHVS and CDR2 FNYEAQ. This CDR3 is 14 amino acids long. The CDR3 is CASSPGQGIYEQYF. For the CDR3, the DNA is TGTGCCAGCAGCCCCGGACAGGGGATCTACGAGCAGTACTTC.

The J gene is TRBJ2-7, the V gene TRBV7-2; 9 bases match TRBD2. This CDR3 is 16 amino acids long. Germline CDR1 is SGHTA and CDR2 is FQGNSA. The V gene end was trimmed by 5 bases and the J gene end by 0 bases; junction bases not matched to a gene: 8. The CDR3 sequence: CASSPLLAGPSYEQYF. The CDR3, as DNA: TGTGCCAGCAGCCCCTTACTAGCGGGCCCCTCCTACGAGCAGTACTTC.

The chain recombines TRBV6-4 with TRBJ2-1, with 8 positions matching TRBD1. The CDR3 consists of 17 residues. Germline CDR1 is MRHNA and CDR2 is SNTAGT. Trimming at V came to 0 bases and at J to 9 bases, leaving 13 bases not matched to a gene. This CDR3 reads CASSDSYSGQGRIEQFF. The CDR3 DNA sequence: TGTGCCAGCAGTGACTCATATTCAGGACAGGGACGCATTGAGCAGTTCTTC.

The chain combines TRBV9 with TRBJ2-7; TRBD1 agrees at 9 bases. Germline V gives CDR1 SGDLS, CDR2 YYNGEE. V gave up 0 bases and J gave up 2 bases; unmatched junction bases: 6. The CDR3 has 16 amino acids. The CDR3 DNA reads TGTGCCAGCAGCGTAGAGGGACAGGGTAAACCCTACGAGCAGTACTTC. It yields the protein CASSVEGQGKPYEQYF.

The chain combines TRBV28 with TRBJ1-2, with no clear D. The ends were cut back, 1 base at V and 2 bases at J, with 8 bases in the middle. Germline lookup yields CDR1 MDHEN and CDR2 SYDVKM. This CDR3 is 14 amino acids long. As DNA, the CDR3 is TGTGCCAGCAGTTTATCCGGGGAGAACTATGGCTACACCTTC. Amino acids: CASSLSGENYGYTF.

This chain connects TRBV4-2 to TRBJ2-1, with 11 bases aligning to TRBD2. Trimming took 1 base from V and 8 from J; bases not matched to a gene: 7. From germline, CDR1 is LGHNA and CDR2 YNFKEQ. The CDR3 runs 16 residues. The CDR3 DNA reads as TGTGCCAGCAGCCAAGCGGCGGGACTAGCGGTCCATGAGCAGTTCTTC. This encodes CASSQAAGLAVHEQFF.

The chain has TRBV7-2 and TRBJ2-5; 7 nucleotides align to TRBD2. Germline V CDR1 and CDR2: SGHTA, FQGNSA. This CDR3 is built from 15 residues. Losses at the gene ends were 5 bases for V and 2 bases for J; bases not matched to a gene: 8. The CDR3 coding sequence is TGTGCCAGCAGCCGATCGAAAGCGGGACAAGAGACCCAGTACTTC. As protein: CASSRSKAGQETQYF.

The chain carries TRBV5-1 and TRBJ2-7, with 9 bases that match TRBD1. Germline V gives CDR1 SGHRS, CDR2 YFSETQ. The junction had 7 bases not matched to a gene; V was cut back by 5 bases and J by 4 bases. This CDR3 region has 14 residues. The CDR3 protein is CASRPGTGIYEQYF. CDR3 nucleotides: TGCGCCAGCAGGCCCGGGACAGGGATTTACGAGCAGTACTTC. The full variable domain, its missing parts supplied by reference TRBV5-1 and TRBJ2-7, is KAGVTQTPRYLIKTRGQQVTLSCSPISGHRSVSWYQQTPGQGLQFLFEYFSETQRNKGNFPGRFSGRQFSNSRSEMNVSTLELGDSALYLCASRPGTGIYEQYFGPGTRLTVT.

This rearrangement joins TRBV28 to TRBJ2-3; TRBD2 agrees at 9 bases. This CDR3 comprises 14 residues. Unmatched junction bases numbered 0, after V lost 1 base and J lost 4 bases. CDR1 MDHEN and CDR2 SYDVKM come from the germline V gene. CDR3 in amino acids: CASSLSSGADTQYF. The DNA of the CDR3 is TGTGCCAGCAGTTTATCTAGCGGGGCAGATACGCAGTATTTT.

This sequence joins TRBV28 and TRBJ1-1; TRBD1 is a possible D gene (6 bases). The germline V gene encodes CDR1 MDHEN and CDR2 SYDVKM. This CDR3 has 15 amino acids. The V end was cut by 3 bases, the J end by 6 bases, with 17 bases between. The CDR3 reads CASSFGRGGRAEAFF. DNA of the CDR3: TGTGCCAGCAGTTTCGGCAGAGGGGGACGGGCTGAAGCTTTCTTT. The whole variable domain, remainder taken from reference TRBV28 and TRBJ1-1, is DVKVTQSSRYLVKRTGEKVFLECVQDMDHENMFWYRQDPGLGLRLIYFSYDVKMKEKGDIPEGYSVSREKKERFSLILESASTNQTSMYLCASSFGRGGRAEAFFGQGTRLTVV.

The chain employs TRBV11-2 and TRBJ2-7, with 7 bases that match TRBD1. The CDR3 has 11 amino acids. V was pared by 8 bases and J by 3 bases, with 1 base of the junction left unmatched. Germline V gene sequence: CDR1 SGHAT, CDR2 FQNNGV. The CDR3: CASGQDYEQYF. CDR3 bases: TGTGCCAGCGGACAGGACTACGAGCAGTACTTC.

The chain recombines TRBV7-9 with TRBJ2-1; 9 bases map to TRBD2. CDR1 SEHNR and CDR2 FQNEAQ come from the germline V gene (reference sequence). CDR3 length: 15 residues. The ends lost 6 bases at V and 3 bases at J; junction bases unmatched: 6. As DNA, the CDR3 is TGTGCCAGCAGAAGTAGACTAGCGGACTACAATGAGCAGTTCTTC. Translated: CASRSRLADYNEQFF.

The rearrangement links TRBV7-6 to TRBJ2-3; perhaps TRBD2 as D (6 bases). Looked up from germline, CDR1 is SGHVS and CDR2 is FNYEAQ. The V end was cut by 4 bases, the J end by 3 bases, with 14 bases between. The CDR3 consists of 15 residues. CDR3 DNA sequence: TGTGCCAGCAGCTGGGACTTTAAATTGACAGATACGCAGTATTTT. Its translation is CASSWDFKLTDTQYF.

The CDR3, as DNA: TGTGCCAGCAGTGGACAGGGGGCAGGGTACGAGCAGTACTTC. Its protein is CASSGQGAGYEQYF. The genes are TRBV2 and TRBJ2-7; 10 nucleotides line up with TRBD1. V shed 4 bases and J 4 bases; nucleotides not matched to a gene: 4. Germline V gene sequence: CDR1 SNHLY, CDR2 FYNNEI. This CDR3 region has 14 residues.

The V and J genes are TRBV28 and TRBJ1-1, with 8 bases that match TRBD1. Trimming removed 5 bases from V and 3 bases from J; junction bases left unmatched: 5. CDR1 is MDHEN, CDR2 SYDVKM, per germline. The CDR3 sequence is 14 residues long. CDR3 sequence reads: CASSLTGEYTEAFF. The CDR3 DNA is TGTGCCAGCAGTCTGACAGGGGAATACACTGAAGCTTTCTTT.

The genes are TRBV5-1 and TRBJ2-5; 7 nucleotides match TRBD1. With the DNA end fitting TRBJ2-7 better, the J assignment may be wrong. CDR1 and CDR2 from the germline V gene are SGHRS and YFSETQ. The CDR3 sequence is 14 residues long. The CDR3 DNA reads TGCGCCAGCAGCTTCGGGACAGCTCTCTACGAGCAGTACTTC. Protein sequence: CASSFGTALYEQYF.

The chain employs TRBV4-1 and TRBJ2-7, with 13 positions matching TRBD2. Unmatched junction bases numbered 3, after V lost 0 bases and J lost 4 bases. The CDR3 spans 16 residues. From germline, CDR1 is MGHRA and CDR2 YSYEKL. CDR3 in amino acids: CASSQDPLAGGYEQYF. The CDR3 DNA reads TGCGCCAGCAGCCAAGATCCACTAGCGGGGGGGTACGAGCAGTACTTC.

This chain joins TRBV10-2 and TRBJ1-5; 7 bases map to TRBD1. V lost 2 bases, J lost 6 bases, and 4 bases stayed unmatched. Germline CDR1 is WSHSY and CDR2 is SAAADI. The CDR3 totals 14 residues. CDR3 sequence (DNA): TGCGCCAGCAGTGAGACAGGGGATAGTCAGCCCCAGCATTTT. It yields the protein CASSETGDSQPQHF.